This is a list of T cell receptor beta chains from one sample in a study of chemoradiotherapy in HPV16-positive cancers. TCRdb's table, derived via immunoSEQ multiplex PCR, lists solely in-frame clones and lacks some. The sample contains roughly 25,000 clones, roughly 94% of which appear only once. This specimen was acquired from a patient who underwent chemoradiotherapy. These receptor sequences come from a human donor with HPV-associated anogenital cancer. Each CDR3 is given with its conserved first and last residue. Fields, in order: clone size, V gene, D gene, CDR3 length, J gene, CDR3 protein, CDR3 DNA. A D gene is named only where the DNA matches it firmly. Not every row has a clone size; where given, it reads once, few, many or a size class.

clone_size: few
v_call: TRBV28
d_call: TRBD2
cdr3_length: 17
j_call: TRBJ2-3
cdr3_aa: CASSFELAGGHTDTQYF
cdr3_nt: TGTGCCAGCAGTTTCGAACTAGCGGGGGGACACACAGATACGCAGTATTTT

clone_size: .
v_call: TRBV7-6
d_call: .
cdr3_length: 16
j_call: TRBJ1-6
cdr3_aa: CASSLREPTYNSPLHF
cdr3_nt: TGTGCCAGCAGCTTAAGAGAGCCTACCTATAATTCACCCCTCCACTTT

clone_size: .
v_call: TRBV29-1
d_call: TRBD1
cdr3_length: 14
j_call: TRBJ1-2
cdr3_aa: CSVKGTGGNYGYTF
cdr3_nt: TGCAGCGTAAAGGGAACAGGGGGGAACTATGGCTACACCTTC

clone_size: .
v_call: TRBV6-6
d_call: .
cdr3_length: 16
j_call: TRBJ1-4
cdr3_aa: CASRQGRVVSNEKLFF
cdr3_nt: TGTGCCAGCCGGCAGGGAAGAGTTGTGTCTAATGAAAAACTGTTTTTT

clone_size: once
v_call: TRBV7-2
d_call: TRBD1
cdr3_length: 13
j_call: TRBJ2-7
cdr3_aa: CASGGQLIYEQYF
cdr3_nt: TGTGCCAGTGGGGGACAGCTGATATACGAGCAGTACTTC

clone_size: once
v_call: TRBV6-1
d_call: TRBD1
cdr3_length: 17
j_call: TRBJ1-4
cdr3_aa: CASSGTGLITTNEKLFF
cdr3_nt: TGTGCCAGCAGTGGGACAGGGCTTATAACAACTAATGAAAAACTGTTTTTT

clone_size: .
v_call: TRBV10-3
d_call: .
cdr3_length: 14
j_call: TRBJ2-3
cdr3_aa: CAIRSLASTDTQYF
cdr3_nt: TGTGCCATCAGGTCCTTAGCAAGCACAGATACGCAGTATTTT

clone_size: .
v_call: TRBV5-4
d_call: .
cdr3_length: 16
j_call: TRBJ2-1
cdr3_aa: CASSLAGGSSYNEQFF
cdr3_nt: TGTGCCAGCAGCTTGGCGGGGGGCAGCTCCTACAATGAGCAGTTCTTC

clone_size: .
v_call: TRBV7-8
d_call: .
cdr3_length: 14
j_call: TRBJ2-3
cdr3_aa: CASRRQHWADTQYF
cdr3_nt: TGTGCCAGCAGACGACAGCATTGGGCAGATACGCAGTATTTT

clone_size: .
v_call: TRBV19
d_call: TRBD1
cdr3_length: 14
j_call: TRBJ1-1
cdr3_aa: CAISDRRENTEAFF
cdr3_nt: TGTGCCATCTCGGACAGGAGAGAGAACACTGAAGCTTTCTTT

clone_size: once
v_call: TRBV19
d_call: .
cdr3_length: 15
j_call: TRBJ1-2
cdr3_aa: CASINGTDLGYGYTF
cdr3_nt: TGTGCCAGTATAAACGGGACGGATCTCGGGTATGGCTACACCTTC

clone_size: .
v_call: TRBV4-1
d_call: TRBD2
cdr3_length: 17
j_call: TRBJ2-1
cdr3_aa: CASSQDPAGGNYNEQFF
cdr3_nt: TGCGCCAGCAGCCAAGATCCCGCGGGGGGGAATTACAATGAGCAGTTCTTC

clone_size: .
v_call: TRBV7-9
d_call: .
cdr3_length: 13
j_call: TRBJ1-2
cdr3_aa: CASSLSDSSGYTF
cdr3_nt: TGTGCCAGCAGCTTAAGTGACTCGAGCGGCTACACCTTC

clone_size: .
v_call: TRBV7-2
d_call: .
cdr3_length: 18
j_call: TRBJ1-3
cdr3_aa: CASSLVSNRPDSGNTIYF
cdr3_nt: TGTGCCAGCAGCTTAGTTTCGAACAGACCCGACTCTGGAAACACCATATATTTT

clone_size: .
v_call: TRBV28
d_call: .
cdr3_length: 14
j_call: TRBJ1-3
cdr3_aa: CASRGGGAGNTIYF
cdr3_nt: TGTGCCAGCAGGGGCGGGGGGGCTGGAAACACCATATATTTT

clone_size: .
v_call: TRBV13
d_call: .
cdr3_length: 12
j_call: TRBJ2-7
cdr3_aa: CASSFLSTEQYF
cdr3_nt: TGTGCCAGCAGCTTCCTAAGCACTGAGCAGTACTTC